This TCR beta chain comes out of a study of blood T cell repertoires in COVID-19. Overall study: Samples came from the United States, Italy and Spain, spanning acute and convalescent COVID-19. Nucleic acid was either cDNA or gDNA, and it came from T cells, B-cell-depleted T cells, or PBMCs.

Original data processing: Nucleated cell counts were estimated from reference gene primer amplification. Assay: immunoSEQ multiplex PCR; the TCRdb copy retains only in-frame clones and omits some. The D gene and trimming were derived from the DNA, and the V and J assignments and clone size from that table. The repertoire holds some 140,000 clones, with approximately 90% as singletons. Per the germline V gene, CDR1 is MNHNY and CDR2 is SVGAGI (reference sequence). There are 13 residues in the CDR3. V dropped 0 bases and J dropped 4 bases, with 5 bases sitting between them. The V call is TRBV6-6, the J call TRBJ2-3, with no clear D. Sequencing was carried out using peripheral blood. This TCR came from a man aged 50-59 years with active or convalescent COVID-19. CDR3 amino acids: CASSYSAADTQYF. CDR3 DNA: TGTGCCAGCAGTTACTCTGCGGCAGATACGCAGTATTTT.